These 5 T cell receptor beta chains were sequenced from one sample in a study of T cell responses to AZD1222 COVID-19 vaccine (dated by TCRdb to the early 2020s). The time point label corresponds to: baseline before first vaccination. Library construction relied on the immunoSEQ multiplex PCR assay. TCRdb holds this immuneACCESS table with in-frame rearrangements only. Some clones are missing; in checked studies, unresolved V genes explain under half, and the rest has no known cause. For this sample there are over 150,000 clones; around nine tenths appear just once. The ten largest clones take up approximately 19% of the sample. The input for sequencing was peripheral blood, taken on day 0 of AZD1222 vaccination. The receptors derive from an adult in good health.

V is TRBV27 and J is TRBJ1-5; D unclear. Trimming shortened V by 6 bases and J by 4 bases, and 22 bases separated the two germline ends. Germline V CDR1 and CDR2: MNHEY, SMNVEV (reference sequence). CDR3 length equals 17 residues. The CDR3 region has the DNA TGTGCCAGCAGCCGCCTCACGACATGGAGGGTGAATCAGCCCCAGCATTTT. Translation gives CASSRLTTWRVNQPQHF.

The DNA for the CDR3 is TGTGCCAGCACTAGACAGGGTGGAGGGGAAGCTTTCTTT. It yields the protein CASTRQGGGEAFF. The J gene is TRBJ1-1, the V gene TRBV2; 7 nucleotides agree with TRBD1. This CDR3 is 13 amino acids long. CDR1 SNHLY and CDR2 FYNNEI come from the germline V gene. V shed 7 bases and J 8 bases; nucleotides not matched to a gene: 10.

This chain joins TRBV19 and TRBJ1-2, with 8 bases lining up with TRBD1. CDR1 and CDR2 from the germline V gene are LNHDA and SQIVND (reference sequence). The CDR3 length is 13 residues. V shed 5 bases, J shed 4 bases, and the junction held 3 bases outside the gene matches. The CDR3 protein is CASSPDRAYGYTF. DNA of the CDR3: TGTGCCAGTAGTCCGGACAGGGCCTATGGCTACACCTTC.

The chain combines TRBV9 with TRBJ1-4; D gene uncertain. The CDR3 is 15 amino acids. V was cut by 4 bases and J by 0 bases, with 10 bases left in between. CDR1 SGDLS and CDR2 YYNGEE come from the germline V gene. CDR3 sequence reads: CASSFRTATNEKLFF. The CDR3 coding sequence is TGTGCCAGCAGCTTCCGGACCGCAACTAATGAAAAACTGTTTTTT.

This clone has a single count. V gene TRBV28 combines with J gene TRBJ1-5; no firm D call. CDR1 is MDHEN, CDR2 SYDVKM, per germline. CDR3 size: 18 residues. The V gene lost 2 bases and the J gene lost 0 bases, with 17 bases spanning the gap. The chain's CDR3 is CASSLIPLSGDSNQPQHF. The CDR3 nucleotides are TGTGCCAGCAGTTTAATCCCCTTGTCCGGGGATAGCAATCAGCCCCAGCATTTT.